These 3 T cell receptor beta chains were all obtained from the same sample, sequenced in a study of Graves' ophthalmopathy and Graves' hyperthyroidism. CDR3 regions of TCR beta were amplified from RNA transcripts. The library came from an HTBI-primed first-round RT-PCR and a second-round multiplex PCR. TCRdb reprocessed the multiplex PCR reads with MiXCR, giving one entry per CDR3 protein. Of hundreds of thousands of distinct CDR3 sequences listed, approximately 21% are singletons. The material sequenced was peripheral blood. These TCRs come from a woman aged 18-35 years with stable Graves' hyperthyroidism.

This clonotype was counted at least ten times. The chain uses TRBV24-1 and TRBJ2-5; the match to TRBD2 covers 11 bases. Germline V gene data show CDR1 as KGHDR and CDR2 as SFDVKD. The J segment lost 5 bases and the V segment lost 4 bases, leaving 5 bases of the junction unmatched. The CDR3 sequence is 15 residues long. The CDR3 nucleotides are TGTGCCACCAGTGACCCAACTAGCGGGAGTGAGACCCAGTACTTC. Translation gives CATSDPTSGSETQYF.

This clonotype was seen ten or more times. The genes are TRBV6-5 and TRBJ2-5; TRBD1 is a possible D gene (6 bases). From germline, CDR1 is MNHEY and CDR2 SVGAGI. The CDR3 loop spans 14 amino acids. The V end lost 0 bases, the J end lost 1 base, and 6 bases lay between the germline ends. As DNA, the CDR3 is TGTGCCAGCAGTTACTCGGACAGCCAAGAGACCCAGTACTTC. Translated, it gives CASSYSDSQETQYF.

This clonotype was detected ten times or more. This chain links TRBV6-1 with TRBJ2-7; maybe TRBD1 (5 bases). V shed 8 bases and J shed 2 bases, with 22 bases lying between them. CDR3 size: 16 residues. Germline V gene data show CDR1 as MNHNS and CDR2 as SASEGT. CDR3 amino acids: CASRRVAIAGTYEQYF. In DNA form, the CDR3 reads TGTGCCAGCCGTCGTGTCGCGATTGCAGGGACCTACGAGCAGTACTTC.